This entry lists 9 T cell receptor beta chains sequenced from one sample in a study of T cell changes during pregnancy in multiple sclerosis. TCRdb's copy holds only in-frame clones and misses some; the assay was immunoSEQ multiplex PCR. The data hold around 61,000 clones, with around nine tenths observed a single time. Sample: peripheral blood from another person, used as feeder cells. The receptor source for this set is a human donor whose cells served as feeder cells for cultures in a pregnancy study.

This rearrangement joins TRBV10-3 to TRBJ1-1; TRBD1 is a possible D gene (5 bases). The CDR3 spans 14 residues. V was trimmed by 4 bases and J by 2 bases, leaving 11 bases between them. From germline, CDR1 is ENHRY and CDR2 SYGVKD. In nucleotides, the CDR3 is TGTGCCATCAGTGGCGGGACGGGCAACACTGAAGCTTTCTTT. Residues: CAISGGTGNTEAFF.

The chain uses TRBV5-8 and TRBJ2-3; TRBD2 aligns across 12 bases. V was clipped by 4 bases and J by 4 bases; unmatched bases: 4. CDR3 length equals 15 residues. The germline CDR1 and CDR2 sequences are SGHTS and YDEGEE. CDR3 residues: CASSRTSGNADTQYF. The CDR3 nucleotides are TGTGCCAGCAGCCGGACTAGCGGGAATGCAGATACGCAGTATTTT.

The V call is TRBV30, the J call TRBJ2-4, with no clear D. Germline CDR1 reads GTSNPN; CDR2 reads SVGIG (reference sequence). The length of the CDR3 is 15 residues. V lost 2 bases, J lost 0 bases, and 11 bases lay in between. CDR3 protein: CAWSFGRQAKNIQYF. The CDR3 DNA follows: TGTGCCTGGAGTTTCGGACGGCAAGCCAAAAACATTCAGTACTTC. The full variable domain, in which reference TRBV30 and TRBJ2-4 provide the parts outside the CDR3, is SQTIHQWPATLVQPVGSPLSLECTVEGTSNPNLYWYRQAAGRGLQLLFYSVGIGQISSEVPQNLSASRPQDRQFILSSKKLLLSDSGFYLCAWSFGRQAKNIQYFGAGTRLSVL.

The chain joins TRBV20-1 to TRBJ2-7; no clear D. Trimming cost V 6 bases and J 2 bases, with 8 bases left between them. Germline loops: CDR1 DFQATT, CDR2 SNEGSKA (reference sequence). The CDR3 is 11 residues long. The CDR3: CSAMPTYEQYF. CDR3 coding DNA: TGCAGTGCAATGCCGACCTACGAGCAGTACTTC.

The V gene is TRBV29-1, the J gene TRBJ2-1; D possibly corresponds to TRBD2 (6 bases). Trimming took 7 bases from V and 3 from J, leaving 19 bases between them. Germline lookup yields CDR1 SQVTM and CDR2 ANQGSEA. The CDR3 is made up of 15 amino acids. The CDR3 DNA sequence: TGCAGCGCCCTACACGGGACTTTGGACTACAATGAGCAGTTCTTC. This encodes CSALHGTLDYNEQFF.

This clone was observed a few times. The chain has TRBV21-1 and TRBJ1-1; TRBD1 is the table's D call, not checked against the DNA. TRBV21-1 has pseudogene status. The CDR3 is made up of 17 amino acids. The CDR3 sequence is CASRRGQGRVVNTEAFF. In nucleotides, the CDR3 is TGTGCCAGCAGGCGGGGACAGGGTCGGGTCGTGAACACTGAAGCTTTCTTT.

CDR3 region: CASSLESVGETQYF. DNA of the CDR3: TGCGCCAGCAGCTTGGAATCAGTGGGGGAGACCCAGTACTTC. The chain couples TRBV5-1 to TRBJ2-5; D ambiguous. Germline CDR1 SGHRS, CDR2 YFSETQ. The CDR3 has 14 residues. The germline V and J ends were trimmed by 0 bases and 5 bases, with 11 bases remaining between them. The variable domain in full, with the rest retrieved from reference TRBV5-1 and TRBJ2-5, is KAGVTQTPRYLIKTRGQQVTLSCSPISGHRSVSWYQQTPGQGLQFLFEYFSETQRNKGNFPGRFSGRQFSNSRSEMNVSTLELGDSALYLCASSLESVGETQYFGPGTRLLVL.

In nucleotides, the CDR3 is TGTGCCAGCAGCGGGGACCTAAGGGATCAGCCCCAGCATTTT. Its translation: CASSGDLRDQPQHF. The chain joins TRBV2 to TRBJ1-5, with D maybe TRBD1 (5 bases). The CDR3 consists of 14 residues. V was cut by 6 bases and J by 5 bases, with 14 bases left in between. Per the germline V gene, CDR1 is SNHLY and CDR2 is FYNNEI.

V usage is TRBV21-1 and J usage is TRBJ2-5. TRBV21-1 is a pseudogene. CDR3 length equals 13 residues. The CDR3 coding sequence is TGTGCCAGCAGCCCGCACGGACAAGAGACCCAGTACTTC. As protein: CASSPHGQETQYF.